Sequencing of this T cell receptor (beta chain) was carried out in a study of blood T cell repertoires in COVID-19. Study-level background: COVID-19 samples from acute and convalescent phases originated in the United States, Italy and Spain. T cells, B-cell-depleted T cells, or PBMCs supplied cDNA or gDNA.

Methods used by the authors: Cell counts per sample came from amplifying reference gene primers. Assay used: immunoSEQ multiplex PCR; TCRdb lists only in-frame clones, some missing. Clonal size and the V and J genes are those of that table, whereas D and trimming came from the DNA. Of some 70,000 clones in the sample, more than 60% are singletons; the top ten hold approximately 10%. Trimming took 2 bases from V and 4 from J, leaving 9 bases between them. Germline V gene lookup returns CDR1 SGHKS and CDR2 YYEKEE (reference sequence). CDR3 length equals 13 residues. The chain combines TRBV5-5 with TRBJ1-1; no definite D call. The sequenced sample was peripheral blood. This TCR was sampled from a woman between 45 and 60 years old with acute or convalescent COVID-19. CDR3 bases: TGTGCCAGCAGCTTTTTCCGGGGCACTGAAGCTTTCTTT. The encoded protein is CASSFFRGTEAFF.